This T cell receptor (beta chain) was sequenced during a study of T cell clonotyping in hematopoietic cell transplantation listed by TCRdb under 2021. Concerning the study at large: In the study, approximately 140 blood samples were gathered from 40 or so consecutive transplant recipients and their related donors. Recruitment of patients ran from September 2015 to early 2017, and follow-up continued until September 2020 or until death.

Including the terminal cysteine and phenylalanine, the CDR3 comprises 15 residues. Of all the DNA, just the CDR3 is kept, 45 bases in frame from base 1. Trimming accounts for 4 bases at V and 5 bases at J, while the number of junction bases matched to no gene is 9. The germline V gene yields SGHRS for CDR1 and YFSETQ for CDR2. The time point label, read with the paper, signifies: 30 days after allo-HCT. Blood from recipients was drawn roughly 28 days before transplant, then again at days 30, 100 and 180 after transplant. Using Nuclei Lysis Solution, genomic DNA was extracted from unfractionated peripheral blood mononuclear cells that were either fresh or cryopreserved. About this clone itself: This clone's antigen is unknown. The sample holds no much larger clone one base away, and base qualities are not on file.

Findings and caveats that apply to the study as a whole: The sample size was limited and the cells went unsorted, which meant the CD4 and CD8 repertoire contributions could not be told apart. Recipient TCR diversity fell after transplant, with pathologically expanded clonotypes rising progressively from day 30 to day 180. Just a small fraction of recipient repertoires overlapped with donor repertoires, and more than 95% appeared de novo at the given depth. Broader TCR repertoire diversity after transplant was predicted by Inverse Simpson Index values from donors and from recipients before transplant.

The immunoSEQ assay, a bias-controlled multiplex PCR using V- and J-specific primers, was used to amplify TCR beta CDR3 regions from genomic DNA. A second PCR step added a proprietary barcode and Illumina adapter sequences to the CDR3 amplicons. An Illumina MiSeq instrument was used to sequence the CDR3 libraries. Turning to the authors' computational methods: Export and quality control were performed with immunoSEQ Analyzer 3.0, and downstream analyses were performed with R Bioconductor and Immunarch. Only productive rearrangements in the normalized downsampled data set were used to calculate repertoire metrics. In the normalized cohort, clonotypes with more than 5 templates were defined as pathologically expanded. Repertoire diversity was measured with the Inverse Simpson Index. To capture all clonotypes, CMV-specificity analyses were performed on the non-normalized data set. This immuneACCESS table, as held by TCRdb, lists in-frame sequences with V and J called but not all clones. Of the missing ones, under half trace to an unresolved V gene in checked studies; the others have no known cause. V and J calls and clone size follow that table, whereas D and trimming were derived from the DNA. For this sample the table gives about 6,800 clones, of which 95% to 99% were detected only once. Roughly 0.64% of the sample comes from the top ten.

The chain uses TRBV5-1 and TRBJ1-1, with 9 bases matching TRBD1. The sequence was collected from a male patient between 60 and 69 years old who had an allogeneic stem cell transplant from a related donor, so the T cells may come from the graft donor. Some clones in this sample may be carry-over from other donors' samples. Sequencing was performed on PBMCs, taken 30 days after allogeneic stem cell transplant. The DNA reads TGCGCCAGCAGCCTTGGACAGGGGTCGGGAACTGAAGCTTTCTTT. Protein translation: CASSLGQGSGTEAFF.